The rows below give T cell receptor beta chains drawn from one sample of a study of T cell repertoires in cytomegalovirus infection. TCRdb independently ran MiXCR on the reads; one entry per CDR3 protein. The sample has about 600,000 distinct CDR3 sequences; 20% to 25% are singletons. The specimen was CD8+ T cells from PBMCs. These receptors all come from a human donor in good health (CMV status not recorded). Some clones in this sample may be carry-over from other donors' samples. The CDR3 runs from the conserved cysteine through the conserved F or W. D genes are given only for firm matches. Not every row has a clone size; where given, it reads once, few, many or a size class.

d_call	clone_size	j_call	v_call	cdr3_nt	cdr3_aa
.	.	TRBJ2-3	TRBV28	TGTGCCAGCAGCCCCGGGGAAGTGAGGACAGATACGCAGTATTTT	CASSPGEVRTDTQYF
.	many	TRBJ1-2	TRBV7-9	TGTGCCAGCAGCTTACGGGGCGGCGGCTATGGCTACACCTTC	CASSLRGGGYGYTF
TRBD1	few	TRBJ2-7	TRBV5-6	TGTGCCAGCAGCTTGTCCTGGACAGGGGTACCCTACGAGCAGTACTTC	CASSLSWTGVPYEQYF
.	few	TRBJ1-2	TRBV4-1	TGCGCCAGCAGCCAAGATATAGGCGCGGGCTACACCTTC	CASSQDIGAGYTF
TRBD1	many	TRBJ2-1	TRBV19	TGTGCCAGTAGCAGACAGGGAGACAATGAGCAGTTCTTC	CASSRQGDNEQFF
.	.	TRBJ1-5	TRBV20-1	TGCAGTGCTAGAGAGGGAATAGCTCTCTCTAGCAATCAGCCCCAGCATTTT	CSAREGIALSSNQPQHF
.	many	TRBJ2-1	TRBV6-1	TGTGCCAGCAGTGAATTTGGTTTCGGGACCTACAATGAGCAGTTCTTC	CASSEFGFGTYNEQFF
TRBD1	few	TRBJ2-5	TRBV20-1	TGCAGTGCTAGTACCCGAGGGACAGCCCAAGAGACCCAGTACTTC	CSASTRGTAQETQYF
.	.	TRBJ1-1	TRBV5-6	TGTGCCAGCAGCGAACTGAGCAGGAACACTGAAGCTTTCTTT	CASSELSRNTEAFF
TRBD1	.	TRBJ2-1	TRBV23-1	TGCGCCAGCACCAATGCCCCCCGGGACAGGGGTGTCAATGAGCAGTTCTTC	CASTNAPRDRGVNEQFF
.	many	TRBJ2-5	TRBV28	TGTGCCAGCCTACCCCGACTCAGGGTAAACCAAGAGACCCAGTACTTC	CASLPRLRVNQETQYF
TRBD1	.	TRBJ1-3	TRBV7-6	TGTGCCAGCAGCTTGGCCCTTGGGACAGACTTTGGAAACACCATATATTTT	CASSLALGTDFGNTIYF
.	.	TRBJ1-4	TRBV12-3/TRBV12-4	TGTGTCAGCAGACCCGACAGAACTGCAACTAATGAAAAACTGTTTTTT	CVSRPDRTATNEKLFF
TRBD1	few	TRBJ1-2	TRBV6-5	TGTGCCAGCAGCGTCCATACAGGGGACTATGGCTACACCTTC	CASSVHTGDYGYTF
TRBD1	.	TRBJ2-2	TRBV24-1	TGTGCCACCAGTGACCCCCCGGGACAGGGGAACACCGGGGAGCTGTTTTTT	CATSDPPGQGNTGELFF